The clone carrying this T cell receptor beta chain was picked up many times. Its antigen is not known. This CDR3 has 15 amino acids. V shed 0 bases and J shed 5 bases, with 12 bases lying between them. Germline V gene lookup returns CDR1 ENHRY and CDR2 SYGVKD. This record comes from a study of spatial heterogeneity in lung cancer. Study-wide context: The authors sequenced available follow-up PBMC samples, taken a median of around two years after resection.

Time point indicated: blood at routine non-recurrence follow-up after resection. The input material, whole RNA from tumor, nontumor lung or frozen PBMC, was sequenced unsorted. TCRdb analysed the 5' RACE reads with MiXCR anew, one entry per CDR3 protein. The repertoire holds more than 95,000 distinct CDR3 sequences, with 9% to 15% as singletons. Study results and caveats: Expanded tumor TCRs that were ubiquitous appeared in blood more at resection than follow-up.

This material consisted of PBMCs, taken at follow-up. The chain uses TRBV10-3 and TRBJ2-3; D might be TRBD2 (5 bases). This TCR came from a male donor with early-stage non-small cell lung cancer. The CDR3: CAISESSVREDTQYF. CDR3 coding DNA: TGTGCCATCAGTGAGTCTTCTGTACGGGAAGATACGCAGTATTTT.